These 19 T cell receptor beta chains came from one sample sequenced in a study of T cells in women clearing cervical HPV infection. The table came from immunoSEQ multiplex PCR; TCRdb's copy has only in-frame clones and leaves some out. The record lists about 30,000 clones, of which the ten most abundant hold 1.4%. Sequences were obtained from blood buffy coat. These receptors were obtained from a woman between 18 and 69 years old with a cervical HPV16 infection that either progressed to CIN3+ or cleared (not recorded which).

In regard to this clone: From the germline J gene comes the end of the CDR3, since the read stops 3 residues before it. The chain employs TRBV7-2 and TRBJ2-3, with 8 bases fitting TRBD1. The CDR3 extends over 16 amino acids. Germline CDR1 and CDR2: SGHTA and FQGNSA. CDR3 DNA (partial): TGTGCCAGCAGCTTAGCGCTGGGGACAGGCAATCAGCCG. As protein: CASSLALGTGNQP. The full CDR3 protein is CASSLALGTGNQPQYF. The full variable domain, its missing parts supplied by reference TRBV7-2 and TRBJ2-3, is GAGVSQSPSNKVTEKGKDVELRCDPISGHTALYWYRQSLGQGLEFLIYFQGNSAPDKSGLPSDRFSAERTGGSVSTLTIQRTQQEDSAVYLCASSLALGTGNQPQYFGPGTRLTVL.

For this clone: Coverage ceases 3 residues before the CDR3 finishes, and the germline J gene fills in the end. The chain combines TRBV7-2 with TRBJ1-1; tentatively, D is TRBD1 (5 bases). The V end lost 5 bases, the J end lost 1 base, and 14 bases lay between the germline ends. The CDR3 spans 15 residues. CDR1 is SGHTA, CDR2 FQGNSA, per germline. The DNA read from the CDR3 is TGTGCCAGCAGCCCTAGACAGCCCCGGAACACTGAA. It codes for CASSPRQPRNTE. The full CDR3 protein is CASSPRQPRNTEAFF.

To note about this clone: The read terminates 3 residues ahead of where the CDR3 ends, so the germline J gene completes it. The chain has TRBV19 and TRBJ2-7; D not certain. Trimming stripped 2 bases from V and 3 bases from J, with 8 bases between. The CDR3 length is 13 residues. CDR1 and CDR2 from the germline V gene are LNHDA and SQIVND (reference sequence). The CDR3 is CASSIRAYYEQYF. The sequenced CDR3 bases are TGTGCCAGTAGTATAAGAGCCTACTACGAG.

CDR3 bases read: TGTGCCAGCAGCTTAGTCCAGGGCCCCTCCTACGAG. Amino acid sequence: CASSLVQGPSYE. The whole CDR3 region reads CASSLVQGPSYEQYF. The rearrangement joins TRBV11-1 to TRBJ2-7; D may be TRBD1 (5 bases). Read sequence stops 3 residues before the CDR3 end, and the germline J gene provides the missing end. Trimming took off 1 base at V and 0 bases at J, with 10 bases between the two ends. Germline V lookup: CDR1 SGHAT, CDR2 FQDESV (reference sequence). This CDR3 has 15 amino acids.

With respect to this clone: Read data end 3 residues before the CDR3 end; the end is taken from the germline J gene. The genes are TRBV7-3 and TRBJ2-5, with a possible D match to TRBD1 (5 bases). The length of the CDR3 is 14 residues. Germline V gene sequence: CDR1 SGHTA, CDR2 FQGTGA. Trimming left V 5 bases short and J 4 bases short, with 14 bases between. The CDR3 bases that were read are TGTGCCAGCAGCCCAAGCCAGGGAAGAGAGACC. It is translated as CASSPSQGRET. The complete CDR3 protein is CASSPSQGRETQYF.

To note about this clone: Read sequence stops 3 residues before the CDR3 end, and the germline J gene provides the missing end. This chain links TRBV10-3 with TRBJ2-2; 14 bases agree with TRBD2. Per the germline V gene, CDR1 is ENHRY and CDR2 is SYGVKD. This CDR3 comprises 17 residues. The V and J ends lost 6 bases and 4 bases, in that order; junction bases with no gene match: 7. CDR3 sequence: CAIRGLAGAGTTGELFF. The sequenced part of the CDR3 DNA is TGTGCCATCAGGGGACTAGCGGGGGCCGGTACCACCGGGGAG.

Concerning this clone itself: One junction end does not reproduce the germline sequence, and a read error may be involved. The read ends 3 residues shy of where the CDR3 ends; the end is completed using the germline J gene. Other nucleotide sequences in the sample specify the same CDR3. The chain uses TRBV7-2 and TRBJ1-3, with D hard to call. This CDR3 contains 15 residues. Germline V lookup: CDR1 SGHTA, CDR2 FQGNSA. CDR3 loop: CASSLRKAAGNTIYF. The DNA read from the CDR3 is TGTGCCAGCAGCTTGCGGAAGGCCGCCGGAAACACT.

Comments on this clone: The CDR3 end lies 3 residues beyond the end of the read and is filled in from the germline J gene. V is TRBV5-1 and J is TRBJ1-1; D possibly corresponds to TRBD1 (5 bases). CDR3 length equals 17 residues. Trimming removed 5 bases from V and 0 bases from J, with 20 bases in between. The germline CDR1 and CDR2 sequences are SGHRS and YFSETQ. The DNA read from the CDR3 is TGCGCCAGCAGTCGCAGGGAAACTTCGAAAATGAACACTGAA. Its translation is CASSRRETSKMNTE. The whole CDR3 region reads CASSRRETSKMNTEAFF.

A word on this clone: The sequenced fragment ends 3 residues before the CDR3 boundary, so the rest is inferred from the germline J gene. This chain joins TRBV6-2 or TRBV6-3 and TRBJ2-2; the match to TRBD1 covers 9 bases. CDR3 length: 16 residues. With 6 bases clipped from V and 6 bases from J, the junction kept 11 bases outside the gene matches. Germline CDR1 MNHEY, CDR2 SVGEGT. The sequenced CDR3 bases are TGTGCCAGCAGGCGCTCCGGGACAGGGCAGTCCGGGGAG. It codes for CASRRSGTGQSGE. The full CDR3 reads CASRRSGTGQSGELFF.

The CDR3 reads CASSLGAGRLGYTF. The CDR3 bases that were read are TGCGCCAGCAGCTTGGGGGCAGGGCGGCTTGGC. The chain is built from TRBV5-1 and TRBJ1-2; TRBD1 might be the D (5 bases). The read finishes 3 residues shy of the CDR3 end, and the germline J gene is used to complete it. The V end lost 0 bases, the J end lost 7 bases, and 13 bases lay between the germline ends. From germline, CDR1 is SGHRS and CDR2 YFSETQ. The CDR3 contains 14 residues.

In the case of this clone: The CDR3 end is not reached by the read, which stops 3 residues before it; the germline J gene fills it in. J is TRBJ1-5 and V is TRBV23-1, with TRBD1 matching 9 bases. TRBV23-1 is reported as an ORF; its role is uncertain. With 2 bases clipped from V and 0 bases from J, the junction kept 17 bases outside the gene matches. The CDR3 is 21 residues long. CDR3 residues: CASSQLRWGTGLYHSNQPQHF. Incomplete CDR3 DNA: TGCGCCAGCAGTCAACTGCGTTGGGGGACAGGGTTGTACCATAGCAATCAGCCC.

Comment on this clone: With the read ending 3 residues before the CDR3 end, the germline J gene is used to fill in that end. The chain recombines TRBV29-1 with TRBJ2-7, with 10 bases identical to TRBD2. The CDR3 is 14 amino acids. Germline V gene lookup returns CDR1 SQVTM and CDR2 ANQGSEA. V was clipped by 7 bases and J by 0 bases; unmatched bases: 6. Partial CDR3 DNA: TGCAGCGCCGGGACTAGCGAAAGCTCCTACGAG. As protein: CSAGTSESSYE. The whole CDR3 region reads CSAGTSESSYEQYF.

With respect to this clone: From the germline J gene comes the end of the CDR3, since the read stops 3 residues before it. The rearrangement links TRBV11-3 to TRBJ2-7; D is possibly TRBD2 (6 bases). This CDR3 has 12 amino acids. Germline V gene sequence: CDR1 SGHNT, CDR2 YENEEA. V lost 5 bases and J 6 bases, leaving 11 bases between the germline ends. The part of the CDR3 DNA that was read is TGTGCCAGCAGCCGGGACTCCGGCGAG. Amino acid sequence: CASSRDSGE. The whole CDR3 region reads CASSRDSGEQYF.

Worth noting for this clone: The read ends 3 residues before the CDR3 terminus; that terminus is restored from the germline J gene. The chain combines TRBV7-3 with TRBJ2-3; 9 nucleotides match TRBD2. Unmatched junction bases numbered 7, after V lost 5 bases and J lost 1 base. CDR3 size: 16 residues. The germline V gene encodes CDR1 SGHTA and CDR2 FQGTGA. CDR3 DNA (partial): TGTGCCAGCAGCCCCTCTAGCGGGACGGGCACAGATACG. As protein: CASSPSSGTGTDT. The entire CDR3 reads CASSPSSGTGTDTQYF.

To note about this clone: The read stops 3 residues short of the end of the CDR3; the missing end is completed from the germline J gene. The rearrangement links TRBV30 to TRBJ2-5, with TRBD2 matching over 10 bases. The CDR3 length is 14 residues. V lost 0 bases to trimming and J lost 4 bases; unmatched junction nucleotides: 2. The V gene's germline CDR1 is GTSNPN and CDR2 SVGIG (reference sequence). The CDR3 loop reads CAWSVLAGGETQYF. The CDR3 DNA, read in part, is TGTGCCTGGAGTGTTTTAGCGGGGGGAGAGACC.

As for this clone: The observed sequence ends 3 residues before the CDR3 terminus, with the missing tail filled in from the germline J gene. The gene calls are TRBV29-1 and TRBJ2-4; D gene ambiguous. CDR1 is SQVTM, CDR2 ANQGSEA, per germline. This CDR3 is 13 amino acids long. The ends were cut back, 4 bases at V and 2 bases at J, with 9 bases in the middle. CDR3 loop: CSVGEGSKNIQYF. The CDR3 bases that were read are TGCAGCGTTGGTGAAGGGTCCAAAAACATT.

Comment on this clone: The DNA ends 3 residues before the CDR3 does, and the rest of the CDR3 is filled in from the germline J gene. V gene TRBV6-2 or TRBV6-3 combines with J gene TRBJ2-7; no reliable D call. The CDR3 runs to 15 residues. V was shortened by 0 bases and J by 3 bases, with 12 bases between the two germline ends. Germline values: CDR1 MNHEY, CDR2 SVGEGT. The covered CDR3 bases are TGTGCCAGCAGTTACTCGATGGGCTTGTTCTACGAG. Translating gives CASSYSMGLFYE. The full-length CDR3 reads as CASSYSMGLFYEQYF.

As to this clone: The CDR3 is cut off 3 residues early in the read; its end comes from the germline J gene. This chain links TRBV23-1 with TRBJ1-2, with 9 bases identical to TRBD1. TRBV23-1 is recorded as an ORF, its role being uncertain. V shed 4 bases, J shed 3 bases, and the junction held 3 bases outside the gene matches. The CDR3 is made up of 14 amino acids. CDR3 amino acids: CASSPRTGDYGYTF. Incomplete CDR3 DNA: TGCGCCAGCAGTCCCAGGACAGGGGACTATGGC.

In the case of this clone: The missing CDR3 end, 3 residues past where the read stops, is filled in from the germline J gene. The chain uses TRBV12-3 or TRBV12-4 and TRBJ2-2, with D possibly matching TRBD1 (6 bases). V lost 2 bases and J 4 bases, leaving 8 bases between the germline ends. This CDR3 contains 14 residues. The CDR3 region is CASSLTGITGELFF. Partial CDR3 DNA: TGTGCCAGCAGTTTAACAGGGATCACCGGGGAG.